This passage covers 8 T cell receptor beta chains from one sample sequenced in a study of T cells in Graves' hyperthyroidism and ophthalmopathy (dated by TCRdb to about 2019). Receptor libraries were prepared by multiplex PCR. Instrument on record: Illumina HiSeq 2000. Amplification of TCR beta CDR3 regions was carried out from RNA transcripts. The TCR CDR3 was subjected to a first round of RT-PCR using the HTBI primer set and the Qiagen OneStep RT-PCR kit. TCRdb trimmed the raw reads at Q25, called clones with MiXCR and kept productive beta chains. Rows are combined by CDR3 protein, so each entry shows the most common genes and DNA. The sample records hundreds of thousands of distinct CDR3 sequences, 15% to 18% of which are singletons. Jointly, the top ten make up about 7.7% of the sample. The material sequenced was blood. These receptors were obtained from a woman aged 18-29 years with Graves' hyperthyroidism.

This clonotype was seen at least ten times. The chain is built from TRBV6-1 and TRBJ1-2; TRBD1 aligns across 9 bases. There are 15 residues in the CDR3. CDR1 is MNHNS and CDR2 is SASEGT in the germline V gene. With 6 bases clipped from V and 8 bases from J, the junction kept 13 bases outside the gene matches. In nucleotides, the CDR3 is TGTGCCAGCAGCTCCCCGACAGGGGGGGAGTGGGGCTACACCTTC. Translating it yields CASSSPTGGEWGYTF.

This sequence joins TRBV6-5 and TRBJ1-4, with TRBD1 matching 7 bases. The CDR3 loop spans 15 amino acids. The germline V gene encodes CDR1 MNHEY and CDR2 SVGAGI. V was clipped by 0 bases and J by 7 bases; unmatched bases: 5. DNA for the CDR3: TGTGCCAGCAGTTACTCGACAGGGTTGGGTGAAAAACTGTTTTTT. It is translated as CASSYSTGLGEKLFF.

The CDR3, as DNA: TGTGCCAGCACGCCGGGGACTACAGATACGCAGTATTTT. This sequence encodes CASTPGTTDTQYF. The J gene is TRBJ2-3, the V gene TRBV18; possible D gene TRBD2, 6 bases. Germline CDR1 reads KGHSH; CDR2 reads LQKENI. The V end lost 8 bases, the J end lost 3 bases, and 12 bases lay between the germline ends. This CDR3 has 13 residues.

This clonotype occurred many times. The chain carries TRBV18 and TRBJ1-1; 10 bases are a match to TRBD1. V trimming: 3 bases; J trimming: 7 bases; junction bases outside the gene matches: 5. The CDR3 spans 14 residues. CDR1 is KGHSH and CDR2 is LQKENI in the germline V gene. CDR3 protein: CASSPPGQGIEAFF. The CDR3 coding sequence is TGTGCCAGCTCACCCCCGGGACAGGGGATTGAAGCTTTCTTT.

This clonotype has at least ten counts. The chain employs TRBV2 and TRBJ1-4; 10 positions agree with TRBD1. V lost 5 bases and J lost 0; bases outside the gene matches: 3. Germline V CDR1 and CDR2: SNHLY, FYNNEI. This CDR3 contains 16 residues. In DNA form, the CDR3 reads TGTGCCAGCAGTTTGGACAGGGGGTCAACTAATGAAAAACTGTTTTTT. This gives the protein CASSLDRGSTNEKLFF. Full variable domain (outside the CDR3, taken from reference TRBV2 and TRBJ1-4): EPEVTQTPSHQVTQMGQEVILRCVPISNHLYFYWYRQILGQKVEFLVSFYNNEISEKSEIFDDQFSVERPDGSNFTLKIRSTKLEDSAMYFCASSLDRGSTNEKLFFGSGTQLSVL.

This clonotype was picked up many times. V and J are TRBV28 and TRBJ2-7; D is perhaps TRBD1 (6 bases). Looked up from germline, CDR1 is MDHEN and CDR2 is SYDVKM. The V end lost 7 bases, the J end lost 6 bases, and 16 bases lay between the germline ends. This CDR3 region has 13 residues. CDR3 in amino acids: CASNGTPFFEQYF. CDR3 DNA: TGTGCCAGCAACGGGACACCTTTTTTCGAGCAGTACTTC.

This rearrangement joins TRBV24-1 to TRBJ2-3, with a tentative D call TRBD2 (6 bases). The CDR3 is made up of 16 amino acids. The V end lost 3 bases, the J end lost 0 bases, and 12 bases lay between the germline ends. Germline V CDR1 and CDR2: KGHDR, SFDVKD. The CDR3 nucleotides read TGTGCCACCAGTGATCTGAGGAGGGGAAGCACAGATACGCAGTATTTT. Residues: CATSDLRRGSTDTQYF.

This clonotype was seen ten or more times. The chain links TRBV20-1 to TRBJ1-5; D is unresolved. Trimming took 0 bases from V and 5 from J, leaving 11 bases between them. Per the germline V gene, CDR1 is DFQATT and CDR2 is SNEGSKA (reference sequence). The CDR3 loop spans 14 amino acids. CDR3 region: CSARDGPGYQPQHF. CDR3 DNA: TGCAGTGCTAGAGATGGGCCGGGGTATCAGCCCCAGCATTTT.